This is a list of T cell receptor beta chains from one sample in a study of cytomegalovirus exposure and HLA in healthy donors. Measured with immunoSEQ multiplex PCR; TCRdb has only the in-frame clones, and not every one. In the table there are approximately 100,000 clones, around a tenth of which are singletons. Material for sequencing was PBMCs. These receptors were obtained from a man between 35 and 55 years old in good health and CMV-seropositive. Both conserved end residues are part of each CDR3. Each record gives: V gene, D gene, J gene, clone size, CDR3 DNA, CDR3 protein. D genes are given only for firm matches. Only some rows state a clone size, as once, few, many or a class for expanded clones.

TRBV9,TRBD1,TRBJ2-1,NA,TGTGCCAGCAGCTCGACTGGACAGGGCGGTAATGAGCAGTTCTTC,CASSSTGQGGNEQFF
TRBV7-8,NA,TRBJ2-2,NA,TGTGCCAGCAGCCCGGTATCATCCGGGGAGCTGTTTTTT,CASSPVSSGELFF
TRBV11-3,NA,TRBJ1-1,few,TGTGCCAGCAGCTCCCCGCAGATATGGAACACTGAAGCTTTCTTT,CASSSPQIWNTEAFF
TRBV19,TRBD1,TRBJ1-5,few,TGTGCCAGTAGTATACCAGGGGGCGGTCAGCCCCAGCATTTT,CASSIPGGGQPQHF
TRBV7-3,NA,TRBJ2-1,NA,TGTGCCAGCAGCCTCTCGGGCGGGAATCACGATGAGCAGTTCTTC,CASSLSGGNHDEQFF
TRBV7-9,NA,TRBJ2-3,NA,TGTGCCAGCTTCCCTAATGCCGGGGCAGATACGCAGTATTTT,CASFPNAGADTQYF
TRBV15,NA,TRBJ2-7,NA,TGTGCCACCAGCAGAGATGTCGCCTACGAGCAGTACTTC,CATSRDVAYEQYF
TRBV9,TRBD2,TRBJ2-7,NA,TGTGCCAGCAGCTTAAATAGCGGGAGGTCTGAGCAGTACTTC,CASSLNSGRSEQYF
TRBV19,NA,TRBJ1-2,few,TGTGCCAGTAGTATGGTAGGTGAGGGCGGCTACACCTTC,CASSMVGEGGYTF
TRBV5-1,NA,TRBJ2-7,few,TGCGCCAGCAGCTTGGAACAGTTGCACGAGCAGTACTTC,CASSLEQLHEQYF
TRBV28,TRBD2,TRBJ2-3,few,TGTGCCAGCAGTTTATTTGGCGAGGTGATTAGCGGGAGGTTGGATACGCAGTATTTT,CASSLFGEVISGRLDTQYF
TRBV4-1,TRBD2,TRBJ2-7,NA,TGCGCCAGCAGCCAAGAGCGAGGACTAGCGGGAGTAGAGAGCAACGAGCAGTACTTC,CASSQERGLAGVESNEQYF
TRBV11-3,TRBD2,TRBJ2-1,NA,TGTGCCAGCAGCTTAGATAGCGGGAGTAACTACAATGAGCAGTTCTTC,CASSLDSGSNYNEQFF
TRBV7-3,TRBD1,TRBJ2-5,NA,TGTGCCAGCAGCGCGTCCGGGACAGGGGGCGGAGAGACCCAGTACTTC,CASSASGTGGGETQYF
TRBV5-6,TRBD1,TRBJ1-2,few,TGTGCCAGCAGCGACCGGGACAGGGGCTATGGCTACACCTTC,CASSDRDRGYGYTF
TRBV7-9,NA,TRBJ1-5,medium-sized,TGTGCCAGCAGCTACACAGACAGTTGGGGCAATCAGCCCCAGCATTTT,CASSYTDSWGNQPQHF
TRBV9,TRBD2,TRBJ2-1,NA,TGTGCCAGCAGCGTAGGGGGGACTAGCGGGACAAATGAGCAGTTCTTC,CASSVGGTSGTNEQFF
TRBV5-1,NA,TRBJ2-3,many,TGCGCCAGCAGCTCCCGGACACTCACAGATACGCAGTATTTT,CASSSRTLTDTQYF
TRBV19,NA,TRBJ2-1,NA,TGTGCCAGTAGTCAACAAGACATTAATGAGCAGTTCTTC,CASSQQDINEQFF
TRBV7-9,NA,TRBJ1-1,few,TGTGCCAGCAGCTTGACGGGGAACACTGAAGCTTTCTTT,CASSLTGNTEAFF
TRBV5-4,NA,TRBJ1-4,NA,TGTGCCAGCAGCTTGTACAGTCCAACAACTAATGAAAAACTGTTTTTT,CASSLYSPTTNEKLFF
TRBV30,TRBD2,TRBJ2-2,NA,TGTGCCTGGAAGATAGCGGGAGTTAACACCGGGGAGCTGTTTTTT,CAWKIAGVNTGELFF
TRBV6-5,TRBD1,TRBJ1-2,NA,TGTGCCAGCAGCATTAGACAGGGGGGCTATGGCTACACCTTC,CASSIRQGGYGYTF
TRBV7-9,NA,TRBJ2-2,few,TGTGCCAGCGATCGATACGGGACTCGTAGCGCCGGGGAGCTGTTTTTT,CASDRYGTRSAGELFF
TRBV27,NA,TRBJ1-6,few,TGTGCCAGCAGTTTAGAGGGATACTCTTCCCTCCACTTT,CASSLEGYSSLHF
TRBV11-3,NA,TRBJ2-7,few,TGTGCCAGCAGCTTATCGGGTCCTACCTACGAGCAGTACTTC,CASSLSGPTYEQYF
TRBV7-7,NA,TRBJ2-1,few,TGTGCTAGCAGCTTAGAAGGGGGGGCCCTTGATGAGCAGTTCTTC,CASSLEGGALDEQFF